A selection of T cell receptor beta chains follows, all from one sample in a study of blood T cell repertoires in COVID-19. Sequencing was performed with immunoSEQ multiplex PCR; in TCRdb, only in-frame clones are kept and a portion is missing. The table records under 200,000 clones, 80% to 90% of them present only once. Sequencing input: peripheral blood. All receptors derive from a woman in her sixties or seventies with acute or convalescent COVID-19. Both conserved end residues are part of each CDR3. D genes are given only for firm matches.

D gene	V gene	J gene	CDR3 protein
-	TRBV6-5	TRBJ1-5	CASSSTVFGNQPQHF
-	TRBV6-1	TRBJ1-1	CASSESRGNTEAFF
-	TRBV12-3/TRBV12-4	TRBJ2-1	CASSLQGYNEQFF
-	TRBV7-2	TRBJ1-2	CASSLTSTGSLSYRGYTF
-	TRBV6-2/TRBV6-3	TRBJ2-3	CASSYSTVLAGTDTQYF
-	TRBV7-9	TRBJ2-1	CASSPSNEQFF
-	TRBV5-4	TRBJ1-2	CASSLQGNYGYTF
TRBD1	TRBV18	TRBJ2-2	CASSPTGGVSSGELFF
TRBD2	TRBV6-2/TRBV6-3	TRBJ2-4	CASSYGPGGPHF
-	TRBV7-2	TRBJ1-4	CASSFFQEKLFF
-	TRBV7-9	TRBJ1-4	CASSPKSGLANEKLFF
TRBD2	TRBV9	TRBJ2-3	CASSGTGTSLTDTQYF
TRBD1	TRBV3-1/TRBV3-2	TRBJ1-1	CASTPGQRLGSTEAFF
TRBD2	TRBV28	TRBJ2-7	CASSFWGAGEGYEQYF
TRBD2	TRBV6-5	TRBJ2-5	CASRDTGLQQETQYF
-	TRBV18	TRBJ1-1	CASSPPLHKNTEAFF
-	TRBV2	TRBJ2-7	CASSPMYEQYF
-	TRBV7-9	TRBJ2-1	CASSSPSRGEQFF
TRBD1	TRBV3-1/TRBV3-2	TRBJ1-1	CASSQVGGTGEAFF
TRBD1	TRBV14	TRBJ2-2	CASSQNRDRVTGELFF
-	TRBV7-2	TRBJ2-1	CASAPYAGIGEQFF
-	TRBV4-1	TRBJ1-1	CASSQSGVIRVGAFF
TRBD1	TRBV18	TRBJ2-5	CASSPGQGLQETQYF
TRBD2	TRBV4-2	TRBJ2-1	CASSGRLAGTPEQFF
-	TRBV28	TRBJ2-7	CASRADVYEQYF
-	TRBV4-1	TRBJ1-5	CASSQDGGGEQPQHF
-	TRBV6-5	TRBJ1-2	CASSYREDYGYTF
TRBD2	TRBV7-2	TRBJ2-1	CASSPRLAGAYNEQFF
TRBD2	TRBV6-5	TRBJ2-7	CASSPAGVSYEQYF
TRBD2	TRBV6-4	TRBJ2-7	CASRVWAGEIYEQYF
-	TRBV4-3	TRBJ1-6	CASSQEEGSPLHF
-	TRBV5-4	TRBJ2-7	CASRKTRYPEQYF
-	TRBV20-1	TRBJ1-2	CSARTDGYTF
TRBD1	TRBV15	TRBJ1-4	CATSRAGQGNEKLFF
TRBD1	TRBV2	TRBJ1-2	CASSRQGQIYGYTF
-	TRBV2	TRBJ2-5	CASSEEREQTQYF
TRBD2	TRBV9	TRBJ2-3	CASSVGPGLTSTDTQYF
-	TRBV19	TRBJ2-2	CASSILGVTGELFF
-	TRBV4-2	TRBJ1-1	CASSQVSGGLLDTEAFF
TRBD1	TRBV5-4	TRBJ1-4	CASSRQGTNEKLFF
TRBD1	TRBV6-2/TRBV6-3	TRBJ1-2	CASSYLQGAPDYGYTF
TRBD1	TRBV7-9	TRBJ1-4	CASSAQTGVNEKLFF
-	TRBV11-2	TRBJ1-6	CASSQPHRNNSPLHF
TRBD2	TRBV28	TRBJ2-1	CASGTSGRGLYEQFF
TRBD2	TRBV3-1/TRBV3-2	TRBJ2-7	CASSRGTSGSSFYEQYF
-	TRBV5-1	TRBJ1-2	CASSLDRENYYGYTF
TRBD1	TRBV5-5	TRBJ1-1	CASSRGQGANTEAFF
-	TRBV5-1	TRBJ1-1	CASSSSGSSTEAFF
TRBD1	TRBV7-9	TRBJ1-6	CASSLGGTDNSPLHF
TRBD2	TRBV7-9	TRBJ2-1	CASSRTSGRKPNEQFF
-	TRBV7-2	TRBJ1-4	CASSLFATENEKLFF
TRBD1	TRBV28	TRBJ1-4	CASSWGTGTNEKLFF
-	TRBV27	TRBJ2-2	CASSLISGMDTGELFF
-	TRBV4-3	TRBJ1-4	CASSQDIAAQSEKLFF
-	TRBV29-1	TRBJ1-1	CSVVEVFTEAFF
TRBD1	TRBV7-8	TRBJ1-5	CASTQTGISNQPQHF
TRBD1	TRBV12-5	TRBJ2-2	CASGPDRGRSGELFF